The 7 T cell receptor beta chains given below trace back to one sample, sequenced in a study of T cells in Graves' hyperthyroidism and ophthalmopathy. Amplification yielded TCR beta CDR3 regions, with RNA transcripts as the source. HTBI primers drove first-round RT-PCR of the TCR CDR3. TCRdb re-called the multiplex PCR reads through MiXCR, storing one row per CDR3 protein. The table records around 600,000 distinct CDR3 sequences, over 12% of them present only once. The specimen was blood. Receptors were obtained from a young woman with Graves' ophthalmopathy.

This clonotype was observed at least ten times. The V gene is TRBV7-2, the J gene TRBJ2-1; perhaps TRBD1 as D (6 bases). Between the trimmed V and J ends, which lost 4 bases and 2 bases, there was a span of 24 bases. Germline CDR1 and CDR2: SGHTA and FQGNSA. The CDR3 extends over 19 amino acids. The chain's CDR3 is CASSYPGLGGSTAYNEQFF. The CDR3 DNA reads TGTGCCAGCAGCTACCCGGGCCTAGGGGGAAGCACCGCCTACAATGAGCAGTTCTTC.

This clonotype was seen a few times. The chain employs TRBV7-2 and TRBJ2-7; possibly TRBD1 for D (5 bases). Trimming pared 4 bases from V and 3 bases from J, leaving 13 bases between. Germline CDR1 reads SGHTA; CDR2 reads FQGNSA. The CDR3 is 14 amino acids. The DNA of the CDR3 is TGTGCCAGCAGCTCCTCGCAAGGGGACTACGAGCAGTACTTC. Translation gives CASSSSQGDYEQYF.

This clonotype was recorded at least ten times. The CDR3 sequence is CASSPGLAGRHNEQFF. CDR3 DNA: TGTGCCAGCAGCCCCGGCCTAGCGGGGCGCCACAATGAGCAGTTCTTC. The chain carries TRBV7-2 and TRBJ2-1; 9 bases map to TRBD2. The length of the CDR3 is 16 residues. The V gene end was trimmed by 5 bases and the J gene end by 5 bases; junction bases not matched to a gene: 10. The germline V gene has CDR1 SGHTA and CDR2 FQGNSA. The full variable domain, rest sourced from reference TRBV7-2 and TRBJ2-1, is GAGVSQSPSNKVTEKGKDVELRCDPISGHTALYWYRQSLGQGLEFLIYFQGNSAPDKSGLPSDRFSAERTGGSVSTLTIQRTQQEDSAVYLCASSPGLAGRHNEQFFGPGTRLTVL.

This clonotype occurred many times. This chain joins TRBV28 and TRBJ2-1, with TRBD2 identical over 7 bases. V lost 5 bases and J lost 3; bases outside the gene matches: 7. The CDR3 runs 15 residues. Germline CDR1 reads MDHEN; CDR2 reads SYDVKM. CDR3 DNA sequence: TGTGCCAGCAGTCGACCCCGGGACTACTACAATGAGCAGTTCTTC. Protein product: CASSRPRDYYNEQFF.

This clonotype was detected ten times or more. This chain links TRBV6-1 with TRBJ2-7; unclear D gene. CDR1 MNHNS and CDR2 SASEGT come from the germline V gene. V was pared by 4 bases and J by 5 bases, with 6 bases between. The CDR3 consists of 11 residues. CDR3 in DNA: TGTGCCAGCAGTGGGATTCACGAGCAGTACTTC. It yields the protein CASSGIHEQYF.

The rearrangement links TRBV20-1 to TRBJ2-3, with 10 bases aligning to TRBD1. The CDR3 consists of 15 residues. Looked up from germline, CDR1 is DFQATT and CDR2 is SNEGSKA (reference sequence). The V segment lost 5 bases and the J segment 5 bases; nucleotides outside the gene matches: 10. CDR3 sequence: CSAPGQGRGRDTQYF. The CDR3 DNA follows: TGCAGTGCTCCGGGACAGGGGAGGGGGCGAGATACGCAGTATTTT.

A single count supports this clonotype. The chain employs TRBV4-1 and TRBJ1-2; D not certain. The germline gives CDR1 MGHRA, CDR2 YSYEKL. CDR3 size: 15 residues. Trimming pared 1 base from V and 1 base from J, leaving 10 bases between. The CDR3: CASSQVEHNNYGYTF. The CDR3 coding sequence is TGCGCCAGCAGCCAAGTGGAACACAATAACTATGGCTACACCTTC.